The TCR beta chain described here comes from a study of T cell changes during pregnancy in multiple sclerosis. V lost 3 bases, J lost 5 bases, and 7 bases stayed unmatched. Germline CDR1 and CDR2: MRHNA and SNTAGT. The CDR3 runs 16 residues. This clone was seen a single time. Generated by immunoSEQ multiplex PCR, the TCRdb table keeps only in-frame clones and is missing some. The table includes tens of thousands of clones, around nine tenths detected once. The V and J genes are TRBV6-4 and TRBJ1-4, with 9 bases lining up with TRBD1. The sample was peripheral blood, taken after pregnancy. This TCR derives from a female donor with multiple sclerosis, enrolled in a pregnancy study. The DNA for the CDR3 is TGTGCCAGCAGTGAAACGCCGGGACAGGGAAATGAAAAACTGTTTTTT. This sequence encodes CASSETPGQGNEKLFF.